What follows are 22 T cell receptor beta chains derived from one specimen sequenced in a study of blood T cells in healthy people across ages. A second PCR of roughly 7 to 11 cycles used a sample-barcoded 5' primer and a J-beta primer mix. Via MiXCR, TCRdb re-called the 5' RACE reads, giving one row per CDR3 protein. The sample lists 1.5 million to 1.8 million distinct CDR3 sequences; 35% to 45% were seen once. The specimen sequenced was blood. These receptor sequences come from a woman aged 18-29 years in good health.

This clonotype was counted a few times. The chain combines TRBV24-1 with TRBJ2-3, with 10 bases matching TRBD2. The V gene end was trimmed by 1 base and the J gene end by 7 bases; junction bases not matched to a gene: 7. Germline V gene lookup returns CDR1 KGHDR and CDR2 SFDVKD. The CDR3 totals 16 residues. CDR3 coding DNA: TGTGCCACCAGTGATTTTGGGACTAGCGCTCGACATACGCAGTATTTT. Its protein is CATSDFGTSARHTQYF.

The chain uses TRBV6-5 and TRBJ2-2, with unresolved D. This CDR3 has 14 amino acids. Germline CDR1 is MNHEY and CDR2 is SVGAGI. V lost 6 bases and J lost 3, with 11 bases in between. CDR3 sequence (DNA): TGTGCCAGCAGACGAGGCCCGGACACCGGGGAGCTGTTTTTT. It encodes CASRRGPDTGELFF.

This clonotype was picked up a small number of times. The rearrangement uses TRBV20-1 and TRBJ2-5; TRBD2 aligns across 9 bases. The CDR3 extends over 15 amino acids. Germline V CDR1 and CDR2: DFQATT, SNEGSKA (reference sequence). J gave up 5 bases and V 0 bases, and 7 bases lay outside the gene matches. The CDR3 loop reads CSAREPAGGYETQYF. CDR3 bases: TGCAGTGCTAGAGAACCAGCGGGAGGCTATGAGACCCAGTACTTC.

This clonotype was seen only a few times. The CDR3 coding sequence is TGCAGTGCTAGAGATCGAGGGAGGCCAGGCGAGCAGTACTTC. This codes for CSARDRGRPGEQYF. The chain combines TRBV20-1 with TRBJ2-4, with D possibly being TRBD2 (6 bases). With the DNA end fitting TRBJ2-7 better, the J assignment may be wrong. The CDR3 length is 14 residues. Looked up from germline, CDR1 is DFQATT and CDR2 is SNEGSKA (reference sequence).

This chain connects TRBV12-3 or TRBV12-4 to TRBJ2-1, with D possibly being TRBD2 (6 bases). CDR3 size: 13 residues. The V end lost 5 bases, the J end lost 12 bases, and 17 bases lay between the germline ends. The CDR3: CASSARRGVGQFF. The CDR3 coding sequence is TGTGCCAGCAGTGCCCGGCGGGGAGTAGGGCAGTTCTTC.

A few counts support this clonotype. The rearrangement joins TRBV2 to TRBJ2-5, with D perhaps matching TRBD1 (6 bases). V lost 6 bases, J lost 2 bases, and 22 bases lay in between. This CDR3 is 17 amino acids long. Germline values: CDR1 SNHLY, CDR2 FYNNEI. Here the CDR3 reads CASSRTWDTGKQETQYF. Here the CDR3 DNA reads TGTGCCAGCAGCCGTACCTGGGACACGGGGAAGCAAGAGACCCAGTACTTC.

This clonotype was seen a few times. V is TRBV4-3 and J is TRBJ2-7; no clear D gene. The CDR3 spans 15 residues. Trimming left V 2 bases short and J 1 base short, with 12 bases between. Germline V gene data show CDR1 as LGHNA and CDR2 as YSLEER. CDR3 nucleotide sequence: TGCGCCAGCAGCCAATCTCGGCACAGTTCCTACGAGCAGTACTTC. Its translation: CASSQSRHSSYEQYF.

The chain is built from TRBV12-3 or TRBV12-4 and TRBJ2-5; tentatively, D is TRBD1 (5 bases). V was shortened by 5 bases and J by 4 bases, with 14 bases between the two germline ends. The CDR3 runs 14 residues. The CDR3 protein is CASSRTVGRETQYF. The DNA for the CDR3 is TGTGCCAGCAGTAGGACGGTGGGGCGAGAGACCCAGTACTTC.

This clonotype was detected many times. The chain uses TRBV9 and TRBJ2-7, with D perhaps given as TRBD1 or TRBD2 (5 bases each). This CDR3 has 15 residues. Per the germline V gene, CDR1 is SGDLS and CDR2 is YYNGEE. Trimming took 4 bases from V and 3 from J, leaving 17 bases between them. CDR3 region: CASSLGTGPLYEQYF. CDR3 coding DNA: TGTGCCAGCAGCTTGGGGACCGGCCCCCTCTACGAGCAGTACTTC.

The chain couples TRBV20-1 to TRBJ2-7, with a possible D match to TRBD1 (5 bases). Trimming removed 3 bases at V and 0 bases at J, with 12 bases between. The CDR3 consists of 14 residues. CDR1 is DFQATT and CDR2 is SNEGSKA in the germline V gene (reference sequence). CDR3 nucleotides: TGCAGTGCTAGTAGGCAGGGAAGCTCCTACGAGCAGTACTTC. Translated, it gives CSASRQGSSYEQYF.

The CDR3 protein is CASSGGPEYEQFF. The CDR3 coding sequence is TGTGCCAGCAGCGGGGGGCCCGAGTATGAGCAGTTCTTC. The chain uses TRBV9 and TRBJ2-1, with a possible D match to TRBD1 (6 bases). Germline lookup yields CDR1 SGDLS and CDR2 YYNGEE. V lost 3 bases, J lost 8 bases, and 12 bases lay in between. This CDR3 contains 13 residues.

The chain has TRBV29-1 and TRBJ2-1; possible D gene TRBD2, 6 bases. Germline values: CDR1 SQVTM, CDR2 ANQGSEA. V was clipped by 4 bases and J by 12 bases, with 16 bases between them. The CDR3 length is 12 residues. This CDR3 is CSVAVGSLGQFF. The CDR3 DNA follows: TGCAGCGTTGCGGTCGGGAGTCTTGGGCAGTTCTTC.

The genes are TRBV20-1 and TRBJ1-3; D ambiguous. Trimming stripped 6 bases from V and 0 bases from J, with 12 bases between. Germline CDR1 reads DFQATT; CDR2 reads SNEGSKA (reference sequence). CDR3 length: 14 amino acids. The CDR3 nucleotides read TGCAGTGCCCGAGACTGGAGCTCTGGAAACACCATATATTTT. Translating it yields CSARDWSSGNTIYF.

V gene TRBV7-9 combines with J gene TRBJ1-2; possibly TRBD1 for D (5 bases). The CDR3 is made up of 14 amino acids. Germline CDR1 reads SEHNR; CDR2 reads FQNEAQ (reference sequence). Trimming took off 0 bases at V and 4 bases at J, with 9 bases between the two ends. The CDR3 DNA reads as TGTGCCAGCAGCTTAGCGATGGGACCCTATGGCTACACCTTC. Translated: CASSLAMGPYGYTF.

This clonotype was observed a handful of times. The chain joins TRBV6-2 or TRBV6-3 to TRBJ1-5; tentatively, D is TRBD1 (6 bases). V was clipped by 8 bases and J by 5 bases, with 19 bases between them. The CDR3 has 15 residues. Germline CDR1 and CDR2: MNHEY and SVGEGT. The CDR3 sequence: CASGGQGVWDQPQHF. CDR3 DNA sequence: TGTGCCAGCGGGGGGCAGGGAGTATGGGATCAGCCCCAGCATTTT.

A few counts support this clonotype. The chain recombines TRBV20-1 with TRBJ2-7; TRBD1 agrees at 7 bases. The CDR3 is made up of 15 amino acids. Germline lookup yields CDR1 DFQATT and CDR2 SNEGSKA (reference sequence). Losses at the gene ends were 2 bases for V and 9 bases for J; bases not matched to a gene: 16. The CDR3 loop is CSARHALRGLWAQYF. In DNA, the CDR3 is TGCAGTGCTAGACACGCCCTTAGGGGGCTATGGGCGCAGTACTTC.

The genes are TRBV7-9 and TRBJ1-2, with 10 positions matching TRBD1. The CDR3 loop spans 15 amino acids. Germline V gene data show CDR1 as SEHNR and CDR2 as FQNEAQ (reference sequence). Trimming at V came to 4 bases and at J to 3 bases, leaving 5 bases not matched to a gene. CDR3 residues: CASSSRQGADYGYTF. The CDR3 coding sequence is TGTGCCAGCAGCTCAAGACAGGGGGCGGACTATGGCTACACCTTC. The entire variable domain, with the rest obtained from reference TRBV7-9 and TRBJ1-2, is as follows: DTGVSQNPRHKITKRGQNVTFRCDPISEHNRLYWYRQTLGQGPEFLTYFQNEAQLEKSRLLSDRFSAERPKGSFSTLEIQRTEQGDSAMYLCASSSRQGADYGYTFGSGTRLTVV.

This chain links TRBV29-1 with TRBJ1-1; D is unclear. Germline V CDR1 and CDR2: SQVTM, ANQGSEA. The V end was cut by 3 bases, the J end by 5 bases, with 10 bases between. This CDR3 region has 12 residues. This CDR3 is CSVEVLRTEAFF. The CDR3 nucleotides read TGCAGCGTTGAGGTCCTCAGGACTGAAGCTTTCTTT.

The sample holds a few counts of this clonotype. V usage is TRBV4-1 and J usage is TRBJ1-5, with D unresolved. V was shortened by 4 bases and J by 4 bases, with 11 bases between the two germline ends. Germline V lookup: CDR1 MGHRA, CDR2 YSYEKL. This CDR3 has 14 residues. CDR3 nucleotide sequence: TGCGCCAGCAGCCCGGGATCCACTAATCAGCCCCAGCATTTT. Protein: CASSPGSTNQPQHF.

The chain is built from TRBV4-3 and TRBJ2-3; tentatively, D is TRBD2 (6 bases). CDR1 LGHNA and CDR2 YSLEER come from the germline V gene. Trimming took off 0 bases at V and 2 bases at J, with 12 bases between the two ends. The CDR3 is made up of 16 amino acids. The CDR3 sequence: CASSQDAGGFTDTQYF. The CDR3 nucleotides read TGCGCCAGCAGCCAAGATGCCGGGGGATTCACAGATACGCAGTATTTT.

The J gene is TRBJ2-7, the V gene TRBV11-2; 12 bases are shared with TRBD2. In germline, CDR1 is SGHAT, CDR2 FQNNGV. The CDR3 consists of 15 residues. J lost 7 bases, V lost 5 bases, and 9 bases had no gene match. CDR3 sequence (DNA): TGTGCCAGCAGCCCGACTAGCGGGAGTAACAATGAGCAGTACTTC. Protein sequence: CASSPTSGSNNEQYF.

CDR3 DNA: TGTGCCAGCAGCTTCAACACAGCTAACTATGGCTACACCTTC. Residues: CASSFNTANYGYTF. The J gene is TRBJ1-2, the V gene TRBV7-9; D is unclear. V lost 3 bases, J lost 0 bases, and 8 bases lay in between. CDR1 is SEHNR, CDR2 FQNEAQ, per germline (reference sequence). The CDR3 runs to 14 residues. Full variable domain (rest looked up from reference TRBV7-9 and TRBJ1-2): DTGVSQNPRHKITKRGQNVTFRCDPISEHNRLYWYRQTLGQGPEFLTYFQNEAQLEKSRLLSDRFSAERPKGSFSTLEIQRTEQGDSAMYLCASSFNTANYGYTFGSGTRLTVV.